This T cell receptor beta chain was found in a study of blood T cell repertoires in COVID-19. Sequencing was performed with immunoSEQ multiplex PCR; in TCRdb, only in-frame clones are kept and a portion is missing. The table lists 400,000 or so clones, more than 70% of them singletons, with around 2% in the top ten. Allocation to cohorts depended on clinical history reported by the participants. With 5 bases clipped from V and 2 bases from J, the junction kept 3 bases outside the gene matches. The germline CDR1 and CDR2 sequences are SNHLY and FYNNEI. The CDR3 spans 15 residues. This TCR was recovered from a man in his forties or fifties in a cohort exposed to, infected with or recovered from COVID-19 (not recorded which). V is TRBV2 and J is TRBJ2-7; 13 bases agree with TRBD2. Sequencing was carried out using PBMCs or T cells enriched from blood (not recorded which). CDR3: CASSPGTSGTYEQYF. The DNA of the CDR3 is TGTGCCAGCAGTCCCGGGACTAGCGGGACCTACGAGCAGTACTTC.